The clone carrying this T cell receptor beta chain was detected ten times or more. Germline CDR1 is LGHDT and CDR2 is YNNKEL (reference sequence). This CDR3 is built from 14 residues. With 2 bases clipped from V and 3 bases from J, the junction kept 1 base outside the gene matches. RNA transcripts served as the template for amplifying TCR beta CDR3 regions. First-round RT-PCR of the TCR CDR3 relied on the HTBI primer set. TCRdb independently ran MiXCR on the multiplex PCR reads; one entry per CDR3 protein. The table has approximately 350,000 distinct CDR3 sequences, around 15% seen once; the top ten hold about 21%. The sample is drawn from a study of T cells in Graves' hyperthyroidism and ophthalmopathy.

Sequenced sample: blood. The TCR was taken from a woman aged 55-69 years with Graves' ophthalmopathy. This chain joins TRBV3-1 and TRBJ1-3; 7 nucleotides align to TRBD1. This CDR3 is CASSQQGDGNTIYF. CDR3 nucleotides: TGTGCCAGCAGCCAACAGGGGGATGGAAACACCATATATTTT.